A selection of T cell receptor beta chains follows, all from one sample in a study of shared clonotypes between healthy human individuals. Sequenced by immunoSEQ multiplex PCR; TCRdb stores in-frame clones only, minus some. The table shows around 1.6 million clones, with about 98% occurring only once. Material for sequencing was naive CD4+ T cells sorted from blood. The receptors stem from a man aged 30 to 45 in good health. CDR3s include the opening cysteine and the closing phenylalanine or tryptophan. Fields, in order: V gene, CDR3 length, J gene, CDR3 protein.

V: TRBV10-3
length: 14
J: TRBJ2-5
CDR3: CAIGTSGSRKTQYF

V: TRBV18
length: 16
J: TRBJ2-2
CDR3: CASSPPSGGNTGELFF

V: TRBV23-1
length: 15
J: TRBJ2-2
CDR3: CASRGQGGLTGELFF

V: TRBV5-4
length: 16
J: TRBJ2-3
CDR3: CASSNRLAGAPDTQYF

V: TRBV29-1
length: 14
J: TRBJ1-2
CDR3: CSVDGDSFVYGYTF

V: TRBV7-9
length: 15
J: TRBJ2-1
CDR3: CASSLERGGYNEQFF

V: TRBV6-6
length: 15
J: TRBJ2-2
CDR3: CASSRTGLNTGELFF

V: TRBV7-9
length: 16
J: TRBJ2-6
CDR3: CASSIYQESGANVLTF

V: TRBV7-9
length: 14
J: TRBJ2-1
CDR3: CASSLRLPADEQFF

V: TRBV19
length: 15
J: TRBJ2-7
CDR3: CASSPRGLVGGEQYF

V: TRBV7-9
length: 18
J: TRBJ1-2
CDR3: CASSSQSPGQGADYGYTF

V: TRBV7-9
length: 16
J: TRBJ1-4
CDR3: CASSLWPREQNEKLFF

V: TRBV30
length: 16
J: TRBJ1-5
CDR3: CAWSVRPWRNNQPQHF

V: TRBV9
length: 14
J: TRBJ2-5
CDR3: CASSPHRGQGAQYF

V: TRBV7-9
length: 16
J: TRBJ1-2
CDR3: CASSLASQAPNYGYTF

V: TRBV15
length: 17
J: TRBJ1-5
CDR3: CATSSYSGTGGNQPQHF

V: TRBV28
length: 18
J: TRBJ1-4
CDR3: CASSLPLPLREEREKLFF

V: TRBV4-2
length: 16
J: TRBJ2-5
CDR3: CASSSSVGNRAETQYF

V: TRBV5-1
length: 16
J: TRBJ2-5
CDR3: CASSLGVGGPDETQYF